The TCR beta chain described here comes from a study of CD8 T cells in ankylosing spondylitis. Study findings and constraints: Those disease-linked clones were CD8+; they were also relatively rare in peripheral blood. Significantly higher representation of disease-linked clones was reported for matched ankylosing spondylitis synovial fluid. About 8 highly homologous variants made up a TCR beta motif, and this motif appeared characteristic of ankylosing spondylitis blood.

With molecular barcodes, quantitative 5'-RACE was used to make the TCR beta libraries. TCRdb independently ran MiXCR on the 5' RACE reads; one entry per CDR3 protein. Altogether roughly 300,000 distinct CDR3 sequences are present, roughly 8% being singletons, with the ten largest covering just over 14%. This clonotype was counted ten times or more. No antigen is known for it. The clonotype originates from a male donor with ankylosing spondylitis. The sequencing sample was made of blood, either unsorted or a sorted T cell fraction (not recorded which).

The CDR3 spells CSVGPGTPNTEAFF. The DNA of the CDR3 is TGCAGCGTCGGCCCCGGGACGCCGAACACTGAAGCTTTCTTT. J is TRBJ1-1 and V is TRBV29-1; D possibly corresponds to TRBD1 (5 bases). The germline gives CDR1 SQVTM, CDR2 ANQGSEA. The CDR3 contains 14 residues. The V end lost 6 bases, the J end lost 1 base, and 15 bases lay between the germline ends.